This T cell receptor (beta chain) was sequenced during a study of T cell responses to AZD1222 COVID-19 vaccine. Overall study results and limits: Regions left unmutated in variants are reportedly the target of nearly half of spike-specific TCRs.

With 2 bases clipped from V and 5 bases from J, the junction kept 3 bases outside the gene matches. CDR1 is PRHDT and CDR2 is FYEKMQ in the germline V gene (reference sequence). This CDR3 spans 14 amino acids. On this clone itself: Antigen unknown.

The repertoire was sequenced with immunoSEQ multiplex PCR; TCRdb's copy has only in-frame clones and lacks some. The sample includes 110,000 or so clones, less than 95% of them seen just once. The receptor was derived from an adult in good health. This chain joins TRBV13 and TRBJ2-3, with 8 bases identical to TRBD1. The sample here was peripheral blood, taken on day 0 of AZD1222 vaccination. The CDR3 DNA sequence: TGTGCCAGCAGCTTAAGGACAGGGATAGATACGCAGTATTTT. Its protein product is CASSLRTGIDTQYF.